One sample yielded the 11 T cell receptor beta chains listed below, sequenced in a study of cytomegalovirus exposure and HLA in healthy donors. PCR used 60 Vbeta primers and 13 Jbeta primers. TCRdb's copy holds only in-frame clones and misses some; the assay was immunoSEQ multiplex PCR. This sample's table reports more than 100,000 clones. Source material: PBMCs. The origin of the receptors is a man between 40 and 49 years old in good health and CMV-seronegative.

V gene TRBV5-1 combines with J gene TRBJ2-7; tentative D call: TRBD2 (7 bases). Germline V CDR1 and CDR2: SGHRS, YFSETQ. The CDR3 has 17 amino acids. With 3 bases removed from V and 1 base from J, the gap between germline ends came to 20 bases. The CDR3 DNA reads as TGCGCCAGCAGCTCGGGCGGCGGGGGCGCGAAATCCTACGAGCAGTACTTC. The encoded protein is CASSSGGGGAKSYEQYF.

V usage is TRBV6-6 and J usage is TRBJ2-5; 7 nucleotides line up with TRBD2. The better agreement between TRBJ2-7 and the DNA end casts doubt on the J call. Germline V lookup: CDR1 MNHNY, CDR2 SVGAGI (reference sequence). This CDR3 is built from 13 residues. In DNA, the CDR3 is TGTGCCAGCAGGCCACGCGGGAGCTACGAGCAGTACTTC. Translated, it gives CASRPRGSYEQYF.

The CDR3 DNA reads TGTGCCAGCAGCTTAATTACGGGACAGGGGGCGACTGAAGCTTTCTTT. Encoded protein: CASSLITGQGATEAFF. The J gene is TRBJ1-1, the V gene TRBV7-9, with TRBD1 identical over 12 bases. The CDR3 covers 16 residues. Looked up from germline, CDR1 is SEHNR and CDR2 is FQNEAQ (reference sequence). V lost 2 bases to trimming and J lost 5 bases; unmatched junction nucleotides: 6.

In nucleotides, the CDR3 is TGTGCCAGCCTAACAGGCTCCTCCGCGGAAAACATTCAGTACTTC. It translates to CASLTGSSAENIQYF. The chain recombines TRBV6-1 with TRBJ2-4; D may be TRBD1 (5 bases). This CDR3 spans 15 amino acids. The ends were cut back, 8 bases at V and 5 bases at J, with 19 bases in the middle. Germline CDR1 MNHNS, CDR2 SASEGT.

This chain uses TRBV15 with TRBJ1-1; perhaps TRBD1 as D (6 bases). The CDR3 contains 14 residues. V lost 4 bases, J lost 3 bases, and 12 bases lay in between. Per the germline V gene, CDR1 is LNHNV and CDR2 is YYDKDF (reference sequence). The CDR3 here is CATSTYGTHTEAFF. In nucleotides, the CDR3 is TGTGCCACCAGCACCTATGGGACACACACTGAAGCTTTCTTT. The whole variable domain, filled in from reference TRBV15 and TRBJ1-1, reads DAMVIQNPRYQVTQFGKPVTLSCSQTLNHNVMYWYQQKSSQAPKLLFHYYDKDFNNEADTPDNFQSRRPNTSFCFLDIRSPGLGDTAMYLCATSTYGTHTEAFFGQGTRLTVV.

The V call is TRBV7-2, the J call TRBJ1-1, with D perhaps TRBD1 (5 bases). Germline loops: CDR1 SGHTA, CDR2 FQGNSA. V dropped 6 bases and J dropped 7 bases, with 9 bases sitting between them. The CDR3 is 11 amino acids. CDR3 loop: CASSPGGEAFF. The DNA for the CDR3 is TGTGCCAGCAGTCCGGGGGGTGAAGCTTTCTTT.

CDR3 sequence (DNA): TGTGCCAGCAGTTATGACAGGGCTTCAGACTACGAGCAGTACTTC. Translating it yields CASSYDRASDYEQYF. The chain is built from TRBV6-5 and TRBJ2-5, with TRBD1 matching 7 bases. The J call is uncertain, as TRBJ2-7 better fits the DNA end. Germline CDR1 reads MNHEY; CDR2 reads SVGAGI. The CDR3 is 15 residues long.

The chain joins TRBV7-8 to TRBJ2-7; 10 bases line up with TRBD2. V shed 4 bases, J shed 0 bases, and the junction held 3 bases outside the gene matches. This CDR3 has 15 residues. Per germline, CDR1 SGHVS and CDR2 FQNEAQ. For the CDR3, the DNA is TGTGCCAGCAGCTCCAGCGGGGGGGCCTCCTACGAGCAGTACTTC. This translates into CASSSSGGASYEQYF.

The chain carries TRBV5-1 and TRBJ1-3, with 8 bases lining up with TRBD1. Germline-derived CDR1 and CDR2 are SGHRS and YFSETQ. After removal of 1 base from V and 4 bases from J, the junction contained 1 base not matched to a gene. The CDR3 is made up of 14 amino acids. The DNA of the CDR3 is TGCGCCAGCAGCTTGACAGGGGGAGGAAACACCATATATTTT. It encodes CASSLTGGGNTIYF.

The chain combines TRBV2 with TRBJ2-5; 9 bases are shared with TRBD2. Germline lookup yields CDR1 SNHLY and CDR2 FYNNEI. Losses at the gene ends were 3 bases for V and 0 bases for J; bases not matched to a gene: 5. The CDR3 extends over 16 amino acids. The CDR3 nucleotides read TGTGCCAGCAGTGATTTTCCTAGCGGGGACCAAGAGACCCAGTACTTC. This gives the protein CASSDFPSGDQETQYF.

This chain joins TRBV10-1 and TRBJ2-2; the match to TRBD1 covers 7 bases. The junction had 10 bases not matched to a gene; V was cut back by 0 bases and J by 6 bases. Germline CDR1 reads WNHNN; CDR2 reads SYGVQD (reference sequence). The CDR3 has 17 amino acids. The CDR3 loop reads CASSESRLGTAAGELFF. The CDR3 DNA reads TGCGCCAGCAGTGAGTCGAGGTTAGGGACAGCGGCCGGGGAGCTGTTTTTT.